The 27 T cell receptor beta chains below come from one sample, sequenced in a study of shared clonotypes between healthy human individuals. The table came from immunoSEQ multiplex PCR; TCRdb's copy has only in-frame clones and leaves some out. The table shows 2 million to 2.5 million clones, with approximately 90% occurring only once. Sequenced material: naive CD4+ T cells from PBMCs. Stated subset: CD45RA+ positively selected. The source of these receptors is a man between 18 and 35 years old in good health. Some clones in this sample may be carry-over from other donors' samples.

The rearrangement uses TRBV25-1 and TRBJ2-3; TRBD1 matches 8 bases. The CDR3 has 15 residues. Trimming took 2 bases from V and 2 from J; bases not matched to a gene: 3. The V gene's germline CDR1 is MGHDK and CDR2 SYGVNS. This CDR3 reads CASSERQGNTDTQYF. CDR3 in DNA: TGTGCCAGCAGTGAACGACAGGGGAACACAGATACGCAGTATTTT.

The chain employs TRBV9 and TRBJ2-3; D gene uncertain. This CDR3 is built from 15 residues. Germline loops: CDR1 SGDLS, CDR2 YYNGEE. V was pared by 2 bases and J by 2 bases, with 12 bases between. The CDR3 bases are TGTGCCAGCAGCGTGGTCAGGCACCCCACAGATACGCAGTATTTT. It specifies CASSVVRHPTDTQYF. The full variable domain, its missing parts supplied by reference TRBV9 and TRBJ2-3, is DSGVTQTPKHLITATGQRVTLRCSPRSGDLSVYWYQQSLDQGLQFLIQYYNGEERAKGNILERFSAQQFPDLHSELNLSSLELGDSALYFCASSVVRHPTDTQYFGPGTRLTVL.

The CDR3 DNA sequence: TGTGCCAGCAGTTATACCCCAGGGGGCAATGGCTACACCTTC. Translating gives CASSYTPGGNGYTF. The V and J genes are TRBV6-6 and TRBJ1-2; 8 nucleotides line up with TRBD1. The CDR3 length is 14 residues. V was pared by 3 bases and J by 6 bases, with 6 bases of the junction left unmatched. Looked up from germline, CDR1 is MNHNY and CDR2 is SVGAGI (reference sequence).

There are a few counts of this clone. Different DNA sequences within this sample yield the same CDR3. J is TRBJ1-5 and V is TRBV18, with unresolved D. Trimming removed 0 bases at V and 9 bases at J, with 9 bases between. The CDR3 is 13 amino acids. CDR1 and CDR2 from the germline V gene are KGHSH and LQKENI. In DNA form, the CDR3 reads TGTGCCAGCTCACCACCGTCGGGTGGGCCCCAGCATTTT. Encoded protein: CASSPPSGGPQHF.

CDR3 bases: TGTGCCAGCAGCCCAGGGGGGAACTCTGGAAACACCATATATTTT. It yields the protein CASSPGGNSGNTIYF. The J gene is TRBJ1-3, the V gene TRBV9, with 7 bases identical to TRBD1. The CDR3 extends over 15 amino acids. V was clipped by 4 bases and J by 0 bases; unmatched bases: 4. Germline V gives CDR1 SGDLS, CDR2 YYNGEE. Together with reference TRBV9 and TRBJ1-3, the CDR3 gives the full variable domain: DSGVTQTPKHLITATGQRVTLRCSPRSGDLSVYWYQQSLDQGLQFLIQYYNGEERAKGNILERFSAQQFPDLHSELNLSSLELGDSALYFCASSPGGNSGNTIYFGEGSWLTVV.

This clone was picked up one time. CDR3 DNA: TGCGCCAGCAGCGCGGGACAGGGGTACACCGGGGAGCTGTTTTTT. Residues: CASSAGQGYTGELFF. V gene TRBV5-1 combines with J gene TRBJ2-2; 10 bases are a match to TRBD1. Losses at the gene ends were 4 bases for V and 3 bases for J; bases not matched to a gene: 3. Germline values: CDR1 SGHRS, CDR2 YFSETQ. This CDR3 comprises 15 residues.

The V call is TRBV6-6, the J call TRBJ2-7; weak D call: TRBD2 (6 bases). The V gene's germline CDR1 is MNHNY and CDR2 SVGAGI (reference sequence). Trimming removed 6 bases from V and 2 bases from J, with 11 bases in between. The CDR3 extends over 13 amino acids. CDR3 sequence: CASSREETYEQYF. The DNA for the CDR3 is TGTGCCAGCAGCAGGGAGGAAACCTACGAGCAGTACTTC.

The V gene is TRBV6-5, the J gene TRBJ1-1, with D unresolved. V lost 2 bases and J 4 bases, leaving 14 bases between the germline ends. The CDR3 length is 15 residues. Germline V gene sequence: CDR1 MNHEY, CDR2 SVGAGI. The CDR3 DNA reads TGTGCCAGCAGTTACGGGATCAGGCGGGGCACTGAAGCTTTCTTT. This codes for CASSYGIRRGTEAFF.

CDR3 amino acids: CARIRGNQPQHF. Written as DNA, the CDR3 is TGTGCCAGAATCAGGGGAAATCAGCCCCAGCATTTT. The chain has TRBV6-5 and TRBJ1-5; a weak D match, TRBD1 (6 bases). The CDR3 is 12 amino acids. V was clipped by 9 bases and J by 4 bases, with 10 bases between them. CDR1 is MNHEY, CDR2 SVGAGI, per germline.

The J gene is TRBJ2-5, the V gene TRBV29-1; perhaps D is TRBD1 or TRBD2 (5 bases each). The J call may be incorrect, as the DNA end agrees better with TRBJ2-7. This CDR3 contains 13 residues. Per germline, CDR1 SQVTM and CDR2 ANQGSEA. CDR3 sequence (DNA): TGCAGCGTTGACCGGGACGGAACCTACGAGCAGTACTTC. Amino acid sequence: CSVDRDGTYEQYF.

The V and J genes are TRBV5-8 and TRBJ1-4; possible D gene TRBD1, 6 bases. Trimming pared 9 bases from V and 8 bases from J, leaving 20 bases between. This CDR3 contains 14 residues. The germline V gene encodes CDR1 SGHTS and CDR2 YDEGEE. CDR3 sequence: CATKARQAGEKLFF. The CDR3 nucleotides read TGTGCCACCAAAGCCCGACAGGCGGGGGAAAAACTGTTTTTT.

The chain is built from TRBV10-3 and TRBJ2-7; D is unresolved. Germline V CDR1 and CDR2: ENHRY, SYGVKD. Trimming removed 1 base from V and 6 bases from J, with 16 bases in between. This CDR3 region has 15 residues. CDR3 in DNA: TGTGCCATCAGTGAGTGGCTGCAGGAGTTGGGCGAGCAGTACTTC. It specifies CAISEWLQELGEQYF.

V gene TRBV29-1 combines with J gene TRBJ2-3, with a weak D call TRBD2 (5 bases). The CDR3 contains 11 residues. Germline values: CDR1 SQVTM, CDR2 ANQGSEA. The CDR3 is CSVLRADTQYF. CDR3 nucleotide sequence: TGCAGTGTGTTGAGGGCAGATACGCAGTATTTT.

A note on this clone: This specimen includes other DNA sequences encoding the same CDR3. The chain carries TRBV7-2 and TRBJ2-7, with TRBD1 identical over 8 bases. The germline CDR1 and CDR2 sequences are SGHTA and FQGNSA. This CDR3 region has 14 residues. With 1 base clipped from V and 1 base from J, the junction kept 0 bases outside the gene matches. CDR3 sequence (DNA): TGTGCCAGCAGCTTAGACAGGGGGTCCTACGAGCAGTACTTC. Protein: CASSLDRGSYEQYF.

The V and J genes are TRBV5-8 and TRBJ1-1; D may be TRBD1 (6 bases). CDR3 length: 16 amino acids. V was clipped by 1 base and J by 0 bases, with 13 bases between them. CDR1 is SGHTS, CDR2 YDEGEE, per germline. The CDR3 bases are TGTGCCAGCAGCTTGACAGGGACCTTCATGAACACTGAAGCTTTCTTT. Its translation: CASSLTGTFMNTEAFF.

The V call is TRBV19, the J call TRBJ1-3; D possibly corresponds to TRBD1 (6 bases). This CDR3 is built from 15 residues. V was cut by 3 bases and J by 0 bases, with 9 bases left in between. Germline V gives CDR1 LNHDA, CDR2 SQIVND (reference sequence). The CDR3: CASSMGHNSGNTIYF. The CDR3, as DNA: TGTGCCAGTAGTATGGGACACAACTCTGGAAACACCATATATTTT.

The chain uses TRBV7-9 and TRBJ2-2, with D perhaps TRBD2 (6 bases). The V end was cut by 0 bases, the J end by 7 bases, with 18 bases between. CDR1 is SEHNR, CDR2 FQNEAQ, per germline (reference sequence). CDR3 size: 17 residues. The CDR3 loop is CASSLARVEGRDGELFF. The CDR3, as DNA: TGTGCCAGCAGCTTAGCACGCGTGGAGGGCCGGGACGGGGAGCTGTTTTTT.

This chain connects TRBV7-8 to TRBJ1-2; 8 bases align to TRBD1. This CDR3 is 14 amino acids long. The V gene end was trimmed by 3 bases and the J gene end by 8 bases; junction bases not matched to a gene: 8. Germline V gives CDR1 SGHVS, CDR2 FQNEAQ. The CDR3 bases are TGTGCCAGCAGCTTTCGGCAGGGGGCTGAGGGCTACACCTTC. Its protein product is CASSFRQGAEGYTF.

J is TRBJ1-3 and V is TRBV6-1; no clear D. Germline loops: CDR1 MNHNS, CDR2 SASEGT. Trimming pared 1 base from V and 2 bases from J, leaving 9 bases between. This CDR3 is 15 amino acids long. The CDR3 loop is CASSEGTPAGNTIYF. The DNA for the CDR3 is TGTGCCAGCAGTGAAGGAACCCCAGCTGGAAACACCATATATTTT.

Remarks on this clone: This CDR3 is also generated by other DNA sequences in the sample. V and J are TRBV5-1 and TRBJ1-5; tentative D call: TRBD1 (5 bases). The CDR3 covers 13 residues. Deletions cut 4 bases from V and 3 bases from J, with 8 bases between. CDR1 is SGHRS and CDR2 is YFSETQ in the germline V gene. The CDR3 spells CASSRDSNQPQHF. The CDR3 DNA is TGCGCCAGCAGCCGGGACTCCAATCAGCCCCAGCATTTT.

This clone was seen a single time. The V and J genes are TRBV6-6 and TRBJ2-7; the D is unclear. Trimming removed 8 bases from V and 3 bases from J, with 11 bases in between. The CDR3 extends over 12 amino acids. CDR1 MNHNY and CDR2 SVGAGI come from the germline V gene (reference sequence). The CDR3 is CASRPSDYEQYF. The DNA for the CDR3 is TGTGCCAGCCGCCCCAGTGACTACGAGCAGTACTTC.

The chain is built from TRBV9 and TRBJ1-2; D is unclear. Germline V gene lookup returns CDR1 SGDLS and CDR2 YYNGEE. Trimming left V 2 bases short and J 4 bases short, with 12 bases between. This CDR3 has 14 residues. The CDR3 DNA reads TGTGCCAGCAGCGTGGAGGGTATCGGCTATGGCTACACCTTC. It codes for CASSVEGIGYGYTF.

This rearrangement joins TRBV27 to TRBJ1-5; 11 bases map to TRBD1. This CDR3 is built from 18 residues. Germline lookup yields CDR1 MNHEY and CDR2 SMNVEV (reference sequence). With 2 bases clipped from V and 2 bases from J, the junction kept 8 bases outside the gene matches. The CDR3 nucleotides read TGTGCCAGCAGTTTAGGACCGGGACAGGGGGAGGGCAATCAGCCCCAGCATTTT. Translation: CASSLGPGQGEGNQPQHF.

The chain links TRBV27 to TRBJ1-4; no definite D call. Germline values: CDR1 MNHEY, CDR2 SMNVEV (reference sequence). CDR3 length: 17 amino acids. Trimming cost V 6 bases and J 4 bases, with 21 bases left between them. The CDR3 here is CASRAAGLKGFNEKLFF. The DNA of the CDR3 is TGTGCCAGCAGAGCTGCGGGTTTGAAGGGCTTTAATGAAAAACTGTTTTTT.

The chain has TRBV19 and TRBJ2-3; 7 bases map to TRBD2. The V gene's germline CDR1 is LNHDA and CDR2 SQIVND (reference sequence). This CDR3 is 15 amino acids long. With 0 bases clipped from V and 0 bases from J, the junction kept 0 bases outside the gene matches. In nucleotides, the CDR3 is TGTGCCAGTAGTATAGAGCGGGAGAGCACAGATACGCAGTATTTT. As protein: CASSIERESTDTQYF.

The V gene is TRBV6-1, the J gene TRBJ2-7; D unresolved. Trimming removed 5 bases at V and 7 bases at J, with 15 bases between. Looked up from germline, CDR1 is MNHNS and CDR2 is SASEGT. This CDR3 region has 13 residues. CDR3 region: CASSHIVTPEQYF. For the CDR3, the DNA is TGTGCCAGCAGTCATATTGTAACTCCGGAGCAGTACTTC.

The genes are TRBV4-1 and TRBJ2-5; a weak D match, TRBD2 (5 bases). This CDR3 has 13 residues. Trimming removed 4 bases at V and 5 bases at J, with 11 bases between. Germline V gives CDR1 MGHRA, CDR2 YSYEKL. For the CDR3, the DNA is TGCGCCAGCAGCCGAGGGCCGAGGGAGACCCAGTACTTC. Protein product: CASSRGPRETQYF.